The rows below give T cell receptor beta chains drawn from one sample of a study of T cell responses to AZD1222 COVID-19 vaccine. The data were produced by immunoSEQ multiplex PCR, yet TCRdb's version contains in-frame clones alone and is incomplete. The sample holds 90,000 to 120,000 clones; roughly 90% are singletons and the top ten take about 1.2%. Material: peripheral blood, obtained on day 0 of AZD1222 vaccination. These receptors all stem from an adult in good health. Both conserved end residues are part of each CDR3. A D gene is named only where the DNA matches it firmly. Some rows have no size entry. The others give once, few or many, or a class for an expanded clone.

d_gene: -; abundance: few; j_gene: TRBJ1-2; v_gene: TRBV18; len: 13; CDR3aa: CASSPLTPGGYTF; CDR3nt: TGTGCCAGCTCACCACTCACCCCGGGAGGCTACACCTTC
d_gene: -; abundance: -; j_gene: TRBJ1-1; v_gene: TRBV7-9; len: 12; CDR3aa: CASISKNTEAFF; CDR3nt: TGTGCCAGCATCTCAAAGAACACTGAAGCTTTCTTT
d_gene: TRBD2; abundance: -; j_gene: TRBJ2-2; v_gene: TRBV3-1/TRBV3-2; len: 16; CDR3aa: CASSRIPGLAAGELFF; CDR3nt: TGTGCCAGCAGCCGAATTCCGGGACTAGCGGCCGGGGAGCTGTTTTTT
d_gene: -; abundance: -; j_gene: TRBJ1-2; v_gene: TRBV12-3/TRBV12-4; len: 11; CDR3aa: CASSLPGGYTF; CDR3nt: TGTGCCAGCAGTTTACCGGGTGGCTACACCTTC
d_gene: -; abundance: -; j_gene: TRBJ2-7; v_gene: TRBV3-1/TRBV3-2; len: 14; CDR3aa: CASSQDPGVDEQYF; CDR3nt: TGTGCCAGCAGCCAAGATCCCGGGGTGGACGAGCAGTACTTC
d_gene: -; abundance: once; j_gene: TRBJ2-7; v_gene: TRBV3-1/TRBV3-2; len: 16; CDR3aa: CASSQGPSGIAYEQYF; CDR3nt: TGTGCCAGCAGCCAAGGGCCGTCAGGGATTGCCTACGAGCAGTACTTC
d_gene: TRBD2; abundance: -; j_gene: TRBJ2-3; v_gene: TRBV10-1; len: 15; CDR3aa: CASSLLAGSTDTQYF; CDR3nt: TGCGCCAGCAGTCTACTAGCGGGCAGCACAGATACGCAGTATTTT
d_gene: TRBD2; abundance: -; j_gene: TRBJ2-3; v_gene: TRBV7-2; len: 16; CDR3aa: CASSPRLAGPTDTQYF; CDR3nt: TGTGCCAGCAGCCCCCGACTAGCGGGGCCCACAGATACGCAGTATTTT
d_gene: -; abundance: -; j_gene: TRBJ1-4; v_gene: TRBV27; len: 16; CDR3aa: CASSTSQGSTNEKLFF; CDR3nt: TGTGCCAGCAGTACGTCCCAGGGGTCAACTAATGAAAAACTGTTTTTT
d_gene: -; abundance: -; j_gene: TRBJ2-6; v_gene: TRBV7-2; len: 15; CDR3aa: CASSPTRIGANVLTF; CDR3nt: TGTGCCAGCAGCCCGACGCGGATTGGGGCCAACGTCCTGACTTTC
d_gene: -; abundance: -; j_gene: TRBJ1-2; v_gene: TRBV20-1; len: 11; CDR3aa: CSARGIYGYTF; CDR3nt: TGCAGTGCTAGAGGAATATATGGCTACACCTTC
d_gene: -; abundance: -; j_gene: TRBJ1-5; v_gene: TRBV12-3/TRBV12-4; len: 13; CDR3aa: CASSVGGDQPQHF; CDR3nt: TGTGCCAGCAGCGTAGGGGGGGATCAGCCCCAGCATTTT
d_gene: TRBD1; abundance: -; j_gene: TRBJ1-3; v_gene: TRBV3-1/TRBV3-2; len: 14; CDR3aa: CASRDRVWGNTIYF; CDR3nt: TGTGCCAGCAGAGACAGGGTTTGGGGAAACACCATATATTTT
d_gene: TRBD2; abundance: -; j_gene: TRBJ2-1; v_gene: TRBV7-2; len: 14; CDR3aa: CASSKSGSGDEQFF; CDR3nt: TGTGCCAGCAGCAAAAGCGGGAGCGGAGATGAGCAGTTCTTC
d_gene: -; abundance: -; j_gene: TRBJ1-5; v_gene: TRBV14; len: 12; CDR3aa: CASSLGDQPQHF; CDR3nt: TGTGCCAGCAGCCTTGGGGATCAGCCCCAGCATTTT
d_gene: -; abundance: once; j_gene: TRBJ1-2; v_gene: TRBV5-1; len: 14; CDR3aa: CASSFELANYGYTF; CDR3nt: TGCGCCAGCAGCTTTGAGTTAGCTAACTATGGCTACACCTTC
d_gene: -; abundance: -; j_gene: TRBJ2-2; v_gene: TRBV18; len: 14; CDR3aa: CASSPTAGLPELFF; CDR3nt: TGTGCCAGCTCACCAACGGCAGGGCTACCGGAGCTGTTTTTT
d_gene: -; abundance: -; j_gene: TRBJ1-1; v_gene: TRBV6-1; len: 14; CDR3aa: CASSEAGGETEAFF; CDR3nt: TGTGCCAGCAGTGAAGCCGGGGGGGAGACTGAAGCTTTCTTT
d_gene: -; abundance: -; j_gene: TRBJ2-2; v_gene: TRBV30; len: 12; CDR3aa: CAWSGGAGELFF; CDR3nt: TGTGCCTGGAGTGGGGGGGCCGGGGAGCTGTTTTTT
d_gene: -; abundance: -; j_gene: TRBJ2-7; v_gene: TRBV27; len: 14; CDR3aa: CASSQTGNPYEQYF; CDR3nt: TGTGCCAGCAGTCAGACAGGTAATCCCTACGAGCAGTACTTC
d_gene: -; abundance: once; j_gene: TRBJ2-6; v_gene: TRBV29-1; len: 13; CDR3aa: CSVSRTGANVLTF; CDR3nt: TGCAGCGTCTCCCGGACAGGGGCCAACGTCCTGACTTTC
d_gene: -; abundance: -; j_gene: TRBJ1-5; v_gene: TRBV7-2; len: 12; CDR3aa: CASSHVGQPQHF; CDR3nt: TGTGCCAGCAGCCACGTGGGTCAGCCCCAGCATTTT
d_gene: -; abundance: -; j_gene: TRBJ1-1; v_gene: TRBV19; len: 13; CDR3aa: CASSIVPSAEAFF; CDR3nt: TGTGCCAGTAGTATAGTACCTTCCGCTGAAGCTTTCTTT
d_gene: -; abundance: -; j_gene: TRBJ2-2; v_gene: TRBV2; len: 15; CDR3aa: CASSELSQDTGELFF; CDR3nt: TGTGCCAGCAGTGAACTTAGCCAAGACACCGGGGAGCTGTTTTTT
d_gene: -; abundance: -; j_gene: TRBJ2-7; v_gene: TRBV19; len: 16; CDR3aa: CASSISLGISSYEQYF; CDR3nt: TGTGCCAGTAGTATCTCTCTCGGGATCAGCTCCTACGAGCAGTACTTC
d_gene: TRBD2; abundance: -; j_gene: TRBJ2-1; v_gene: TRBV9; len: 14; CDR3aa: CASSPGGRGNEQFF; CDR3nt: TGTGCCAGCAGCCCTGGGGGGAGGGGCAATGAGCAGTTCTTC
d_gene: -; abundance: -; j_gene: TRBJ1-5; v_gene: TRBV5-6; len: 16; CDR3aa: CASSFYGGGGNQPQHF; CDR3nt: TGTGCCAGCAGCTTTTATGGGGGCGGGGGTAATCAGCCCCAGCATTTT
d_gene: TRBD2; abundance: once; j_gene: TRBJ2-5; v_gene: TRBV29-1; len: 14; CDR3aa: CSVSVGGATETQYF; CDR3nt: TGCAGCGTTTCCGTCGGGGGGGCTACAGAGACCCAGTACTTC
d_gene: -; abundance: -; j_gene: TRBJ2-2; v_gene: TRBV7-3; len: 15; CDR3aa: CASSPWTRNTGELFF; CDR3nt: TGTGCCAGCAGCCCCTGGACCCGGAACACCGGGGAGCTGTTTTTT
d_gene: -; abundance: -; j_gene: TRBJ2-4; v_gene: TRBV19; len: 15; CDR3aa: CASSQGQAAKNIQYF; CDR3nt: TGTGCCAGTAGCCAGGGTCAGGCAGCCAAAAACATTCAGTACTTC
d_gene: TRBD2; abundance: -; j_gene: TRBJ2-1; v_gene: TRBV9; len: 19; CDR3aa: CASSVGMAGGRGSYNEQFF; CDR3nt: TGTGCCAGCAGCGTAGGAATGGCGGGAGGGCGGGGCTCCTACAATGAGCAGTTCTTC
d_gene: -; abundance: -; j_gene: TRBJ1-2; v_gene: TRBV9; len: 13; CDR3aa: CASSVFTGRGYTF; CDR3nt: TGTGCCAGCAGCGTATTCACAGGCCGGGGCTACACCTTC
d_gene: -; abundance: few; j_gene: TRBJ2-2; v_gene: TRBV3-1/TRBV3-2; len: 15; CDR3aa: CASSPGTGSTGELFF; CDR3nt: TGTGCCAGCAGCCCGGGAACGGGCTCCACCGGGGAGCTGTTTTTT
d_gene: -; abundance: -; j_gene: TRBJ1-1; v_gene: TRBV14; len: 17; CDR3aa: CASSQDVGGPMNTEAFF; CDR3nt: TGTGCCAGCAGCCAAGATGTGGGGGGACCGATGAACACTGAAGCTTTCTTT
d_gene: TRBD1; abundance: -; j_gene: TRBJ1-1; v_gene: TRBV6-5; len: 13; CDR3aa: CASTDRGNTEAFF; CDR3nt: TGTGCCAGCACGGACAGGGGGAACACTGAAGCTTTCTTT
d_gene: TRBD2; abundance: -; j_gene: TRBJ2-7; v_gene: TRBV24-1; len: 13; CDR3aa: CAPPSGRVYEQYF; CDR3nt: TGTGCCCCCCCTAGCGGGAGAGTCTACGAGCAGTACTTC
d_gene: TRBD2; abundance: -; j_gene: TRBJ2-7; v_gene: TRBV7-3; len: 15; CDR3aa: CASSAQRGGPNEQYF; CDR3nt: TGTGCCAGCAGCGCTCAGCGGGGGGGCCCGAACGAGCAGTACTTC
d_gene: -; abundance: -; j_gene: TRBJ1-3; v_gene: TRBV7-2; len: 15; CDR3aa: CASSLISGAENTIYF; CDR3nt: TGTGCCAGCAGCTTAATTTCGGGGGCTGAAAACACCATATATTTT
d_gene: -; abundance: -; j_gene: TRBJ1-1; v_gene: TRBV14; len: 15; CDR3aa: CASSQMRHLNTEAFF; CDR3nt: TGTGCCAGCAGCCAAATGAGACACTTGAACACTGAAGCTTTCTTT
d_gene: TRBD1; abundance: once; j_gene: TRBJ1-2; v_gene: TRBV28; len: 13; CDR3aa: CASRTGGLWGYTF; CDR3nt: TGTGCCAGCCGGACAGGGGGTTTATGGGGCTACACCTTC
d_gene: TRBD2; abundance: -; j_gene: TRBJ2-5; v_gene: TRBV25-1; len: 17; CDR3aa: CASSEGFGGRVQETQYF; CDR3nt: TGTGCCAGCAGTGAAGGGTTTGGCGGGAGGGTCCAAGAGACCCAGTACTTC
d_gene: -; abundance: -; j_gene: TRBJ1-2; v_gene: TRBV7-8; len: 15; CDR3aa: CASSLGAGLDYGYTF; CDR3nt: TGTGCCAGCAGCTTAGGGGCGGGTTTGGACTATGGCTACACCTTC
d_gene: -; abundance: -; j_gene: TRBJ1-4; v_gene: TRBV5-1; len: 14; CDR3aa: CASSLTSTNEKLFF; CDR3nt: TGCGCCAGCAGCTTGACCAGCACTAATGAAAAACTGTTTTTT
d_gene: -; abundance: once; j_gene: TRBJ1-5; v_gene: TRBV28; len: 13; CDR3aa: CASTRGANQPQHF; CDR3nt: TGTGCCAGCACCCGGGGTGCAAATCAGCCCCAGCATTTT
d_gene: TRBD1; abundance: few; j_gene: TRBJ1-1; v_gene: TRBV6-4; len: 14; CDR3aa: CASRAGQANTEAFF; CDR3nt: TGTGCCAGCAGGGCCGGACAGGCGAACACTGAAGCTTTCTTT
d_gene: -; abundance: -; j_gene: TRBJ1-3; v_gene: TRBV7-2; len: 15; CDR3aa: CASSLGLNSGNTIYF; CDR3nt: TGTGCCAGCAGCTTAGGTCTGAACTCTGGAAACACCATATATTTT
d_gene: -; abundance: -; j_gene: TRBJ2-1; v_gene: TRBV5-4; len: 17; CDR3aa: CASSPGVGRDPYNEQFF; CDR3nt: TGTGCCAGCAGCCCAGGGGTGGGGAGGGATCCCTACAATGAGCAGTTCTTC
d_gene: TRBD1; abundance: -; j_gene: TRBJ1-5; v_gene: TRBV2; len: 14; CDR3aa: CASSPGQGSQPQHF; CDR3nt: TGTGCCAGCAGCCCTGGACAGGGAAGTCAGCCCCAGCATTTT
d_gene: TRBD2; abundance: -; j_gene: TRBJ2-3; v_gene: TRBV24-1; len: 18; CDR3aa: CATSESGTSGGAEDTQYF; CDR3nt: TGTGCCACCAGTGAAAGCGGGACTAGCGGGGGGGCCGAAGATACGCAGTATTTT
d_gene: TRBD2; abundance: once; j_gene: TRBJ2-2; v_gene: TRBV28; len: 18; CDR3aa: CASSFLTFSGSGTGELFF; CDR3nt: TGTGCCAGCAGCTTTCTAACCTTTAGCGGGAGTGGCACCGGGGAGCTGTTTTTT
d_gene: TRBD2; abundance: -; j_gene: TRBJ2-2; v_gene: TRBV6-5; len: 15; CDR3aa: CASRSRTSHPGELFF; CDR3nt: TGTGCCAGCAGATCCCGGACTAGCCATCCCGGGGAGCTGTTTTTT